The 12 T cell receptor beta chains reported below all come from one sample, sequenced in a study of T cell responses to AZD1222 COVID-19 vaccine. Sequenced by immunoSEQ multiplex PCR; TCRdb stores in-frame clones only, minus some. This sample has 150,000 or so clones, with about 90% found just once. Source: peripheral blood, taken 28 days after the second AZD1222 dose. Receptors originate from an adult who received the AZD1222 COVID-19 vaccine.

This clone was recorded once. This chain joins TRBV12-3 or TRBV12-4 and TRBJ1-2; TRBD1 is a possible D gene (5 bases). This CDR3 spans 13 amino acids. V lost 7 bases, J lost 7 bases, and 16 bases lay in between. CDR3 nucleotides: TGTGCCAGCACCCTAACTGAGGGGTTTGGCTACACCTTC. Protein: CASTLTEGFGYTF.

The chain recombines TRBV3-1 (or the pseudogene TRBV3-2) with TRBJ2-1; D possibly matches TRBD1 or TRBD2 (5 bases each). Germline CDR1 is LGHDT and CDR2 is YNNKEL (reference sequence). This CDR3 has 14 amino acids. V lost 5 bases and J 10 bases, leaving 18 bases between the germline ends. DNA of the CDR3: TGTGCCAGCAGCGTTCGATTGGGGGACGCCGAGCAGTTCTTC. Translated: CASSVRLGDAEQFF.

The gene calls are TRBV7-9 and TRBJ2-3; D is perhaps TRBD2 (6 bases). Trimming pared 3 bases from V and 10 bases from J, leaving 20 bases between. Germline V gives CDR1 SEHNR, CDR2 FQNEAQ (reference sequence). This CDR3 is 15 amino acids long. The CDR3, as DNA: TGTGCCAGCAGCTTCGAGGCGGGGCGCTGGGCTGCGCAGTATTTT. Translated: CASSFEAGRWAAQYF.

This clone appeared a single time. The chain couples TRBV3-1 (or the pseudogene TRBV3-2) to TRBJ1-6, with D unclear. There are 16 residues in the CDR3. The germline V and J ends were trimmed by 1 base and 7 bases, with 14 bases remaining between them. CDR1 is LGHDT, CDR2 YNNKEL, per germline (reference sequence). This CDR3 reads CASSQGVERPNSPLHF. Written as DNA, the CDR3 is TGTGCCAGCAGCCAAGGAGTGGAACGGCCGAATTCACCCCTCCACTTT.

This clone was seen once. The gene calls are TRBV12-3 or TRBV12-4 and TRBJ1-1, with D unresolved. V shed 2 bases and J shed 1 base, with 5 bases lying between them. CDR3 size: 13 residues. This CDR3 reads CASSLKGNTEAFF. The CDR3 nucleotides read TGTGCCAGCAGTTTAAAGGGGAACACTGAAGCTTTCTTT.

This chain joins TRBV5-1 and TRBJ1-1, with 11 bases identical to TRBD1. V dropped 4 bases and J dropped 4; count of bases not matched to a gene: 6. Germline CDR1 reads SGHRS; CDR2 reads YFSETQ. The CDR3 has 15 residues. The CDR3 sequence is CASSLFGTGGTEAFF. In nucleotides, the CDR3 is TGCGCCAGCAGCCTGTTCGGGACAGGGGGCACTGAAGCTTTCTTT.

The J gene is TRBJ2-7, the V gene TRBV6-5; D perhaps matches TRBD2 (6 bases). V lost 2 bases and J 0 bases, leaving 11 bases between the germline ends. CDR1 and CDR2 (germline): MNHEY, SVGAGI. The length of the CDR3 is 15 residues. The CDR3 is CASSYMSGDSYEQYF. As DNA, the CDR3 is TGTGCCAGCAGTTACATGTCGGGAGACTCCTACGAGCAGTACTTC.

V usage is TRBV7-6 and J usage is TRBJ1-3; D remains unclear. The CDR3 is 17 residues long. In germline, CDR1 is SGHVS, CDR2 FNYEAQ. V was clipped by 2 bases and J by 0 bases, with 14 bases between them. The CDR3 loop reads CASSLLSRGFSGNTIYF. CDR3 coding DNA: TGTGCCAGCAGCTTACTATCCCGGGGATTCTCTGGAAACACCATATATTTT.

This clone has a single count. V and J are TRBV5-1 and TRBJ2-2; D may be TRBD1 (5 bases). V was trimmed by 3 bases and J by 4 bases, leaving 22 bases between them. CDR1 is SGHRS, CDR2 YFSETQ, per germline. CDR3 length: 18 residues. The CDR3 nucleotides are TGCGCCAGCAGCTCACAGCCAAGGACCTCGCAGGGCACCGGGGAGCTGTTTTTT. Amino acid sequence: CASSSQPRTSQGTGELFF.

The V gene is TRBV30, the J gene TRBJ2-5; 8 bases agree with TRBD1. This CDR3 is 14 amino acids long. The germline V gene has CDR1 GTSNPN and CDR2 SVGIG (reference sequence). V lost 2 bases and J lost 2; bases outside the gene matches: 4. The CDR3 is CAWSPGTGQETQYF. In nucleotides, the CDR3 is TGTGCCTGGAGTCCAGGGACAGGTCAAGAGACCCAGTACTTC.

The chain is built from TRBV28 and TRBJ2-7, with a possible D match to TRBD2 (5 bases). This CDR3 has 16 residues. From germline, CDR1 is MDHEN and CDR2 SYDVKM. With 5 bases removed from V and 0 bases from J, the gap between germline ends came to 17 bases. Here the CDR3 DNA reads TGTGCCAGCAGTAGCACCAGGCTAGCAGTCTCCTACGAGCAGTACTTC. As protein: CASSSTRLAVSYEQYF.

The chain is built from TRBV29-1 and TRBJ2-1; unclear D gene. V shed 7 bases and J shed 8 bases, with 12 bases lying between them. Germline V gene data show CDR1 as SQVTM and CDR2 as ANQGSEA. The CDR3 has 11 residues. The CDR3 reads CSARLAYEQFF. The CDR3 bases are TGCAGCGCTCGTTTAGCATATGAGCAGTTCTTC.